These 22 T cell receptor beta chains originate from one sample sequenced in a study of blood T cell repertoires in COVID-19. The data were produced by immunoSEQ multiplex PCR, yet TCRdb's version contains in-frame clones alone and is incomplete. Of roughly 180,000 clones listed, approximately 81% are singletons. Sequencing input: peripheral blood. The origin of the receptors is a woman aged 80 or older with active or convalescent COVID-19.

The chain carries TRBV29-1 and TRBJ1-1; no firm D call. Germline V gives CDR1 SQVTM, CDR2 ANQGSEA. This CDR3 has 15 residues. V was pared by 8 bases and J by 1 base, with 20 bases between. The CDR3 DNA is TGCAGCCCCCCCCCGCCGGCAGCGTGGAACACTGAAGCTTTCTTT. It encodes CSPPPPAAWNTEAFF.

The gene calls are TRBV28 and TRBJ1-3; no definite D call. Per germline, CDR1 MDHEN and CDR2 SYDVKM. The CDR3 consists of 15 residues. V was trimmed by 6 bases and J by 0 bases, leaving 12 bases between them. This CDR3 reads CASSQPSGSGNTIYF. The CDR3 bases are TGTGCCAGCAGCCAACCTTCGGGCTCTGGAAACACCATATATTTT.

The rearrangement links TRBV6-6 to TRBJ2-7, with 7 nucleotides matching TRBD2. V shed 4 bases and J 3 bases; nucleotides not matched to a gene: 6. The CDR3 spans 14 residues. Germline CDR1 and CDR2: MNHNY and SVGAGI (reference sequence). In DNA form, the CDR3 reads TGTGCCAGCAGTTCCCCGGGAGGACTCTACGAGCAGTACTTC. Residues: CASSSPGGLYEQYF.

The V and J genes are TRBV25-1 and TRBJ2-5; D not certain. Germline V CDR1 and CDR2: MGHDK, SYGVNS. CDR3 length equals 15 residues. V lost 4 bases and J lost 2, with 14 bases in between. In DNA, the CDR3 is TGTGCCAGCAGTGGAATTAGAGGTCCTCAAGAGACCCAGTACTTC. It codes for CASSGIRGPQETQYF. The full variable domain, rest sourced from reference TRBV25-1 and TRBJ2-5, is EADIYQTPRYLVIGTGKKITLECSQTMGHDKMYWYQQDPGMELHLIHYSYGVNSTEKGDLSSESTVSRIRTEHFPLTLESARPSHTSQYLCASSGIRGPQETQYFGPGTRLLVL.

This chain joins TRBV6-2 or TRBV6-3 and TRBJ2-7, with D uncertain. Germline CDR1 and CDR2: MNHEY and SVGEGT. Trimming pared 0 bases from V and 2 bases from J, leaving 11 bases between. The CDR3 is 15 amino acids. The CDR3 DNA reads TGTGCCAGCAGTTACTCCGGCAGGCGCGCCTACGAGCAGTACTTC. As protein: CASSYSGRRAYEQYF.

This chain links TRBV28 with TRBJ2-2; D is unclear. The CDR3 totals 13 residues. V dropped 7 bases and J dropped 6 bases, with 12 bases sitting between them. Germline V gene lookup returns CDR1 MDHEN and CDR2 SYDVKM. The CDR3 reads CASTLNWPGELFF. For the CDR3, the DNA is TGTGCCAGCACCCTTAATTGGCCCGGGGAGCTGTTTTTT.

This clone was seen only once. DNA for the CDR3: TGTGCCAGTAGTATAGATTCCAGGGGCAGCGGGAGGAATGAGCAGTTCTTC. As protein: CASSIDSRGSGRNEQFF. V gene TRBV19 combines with J gene TRBJ2-1, with TRBD2 matching over 9 bases. With V trimmed by 0 bases and J by 7 bases, 10 bases remained unmatched. Germline V CDR1 and CDR2: LNHDA, SQIVND (reference sequence). This CDR3 is 17 amino acids long.

This CDR3 is CASSLRMRERGDEQYF. CDR3 coding DNA: TGCGCCAGCAGCTTGAGGATGCGGGAGAGGGGCGACGAGCAGTACTTC. This chain links TRBV5-1 with TRBJ2-7, with 7 bases lining up with TRBD2. The length of the CDR3 is 16 residues. With V trimmed by 1 base and J by 5 bases, 12 bases remained unmatched. Looked up from germline, CDR1 is SGHRS and CDR2 is YFSETQ.

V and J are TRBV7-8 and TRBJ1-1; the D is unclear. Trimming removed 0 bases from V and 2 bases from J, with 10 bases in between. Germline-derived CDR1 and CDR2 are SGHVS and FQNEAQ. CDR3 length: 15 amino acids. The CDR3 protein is CASSLALGSNTEAFF. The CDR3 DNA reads TGTGCCAGCAGCTTAGCGCTCGGTTCCAACACTGAAGCTTTCTTT. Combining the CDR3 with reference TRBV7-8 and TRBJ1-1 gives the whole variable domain GAGVSQSPRYKVAKRGQDVALRCDPISGHVSLFWYQQALGQGPEFLTYFQNEAQLDKSGLPSDRFFAERPEGSVSTLKIQRTQQEDSAVYLCASSLALGSNTEAFFGQGTRLTVV.

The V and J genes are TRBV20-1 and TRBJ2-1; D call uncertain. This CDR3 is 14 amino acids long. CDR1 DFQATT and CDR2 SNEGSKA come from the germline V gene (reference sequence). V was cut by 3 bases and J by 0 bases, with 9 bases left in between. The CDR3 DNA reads TGCAGTGCTAGTGTCCTAGGCTCCTACAATGAGCAGTTCTTC. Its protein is CSASVLGSYNEQFF.

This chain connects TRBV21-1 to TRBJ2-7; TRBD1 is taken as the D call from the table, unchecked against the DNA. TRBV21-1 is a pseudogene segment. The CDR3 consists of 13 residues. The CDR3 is CASSKRGNYEQYF. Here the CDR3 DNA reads TGTGCCAGCAGCAAGAGGGGGAACTACGAGCAGTACTTC.

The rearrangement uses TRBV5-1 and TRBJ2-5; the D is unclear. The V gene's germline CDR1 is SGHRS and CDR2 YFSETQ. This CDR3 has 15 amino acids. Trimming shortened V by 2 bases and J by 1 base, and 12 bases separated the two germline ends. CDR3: CASSFFPASQETQYF. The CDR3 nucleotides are TGCGCCAGCAGCTTTTTTCCAGCGAGCCAAGAGACCCAGTACTTC.

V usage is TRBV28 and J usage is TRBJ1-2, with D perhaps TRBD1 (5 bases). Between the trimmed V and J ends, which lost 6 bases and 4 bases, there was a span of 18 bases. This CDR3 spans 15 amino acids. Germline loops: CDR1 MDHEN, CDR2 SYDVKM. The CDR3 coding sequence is TGTGCCAGCAGCCCCCCGAGGACAATGTCCTATGGCTACACCTTC. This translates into CASSPPRTMSYGYTF.

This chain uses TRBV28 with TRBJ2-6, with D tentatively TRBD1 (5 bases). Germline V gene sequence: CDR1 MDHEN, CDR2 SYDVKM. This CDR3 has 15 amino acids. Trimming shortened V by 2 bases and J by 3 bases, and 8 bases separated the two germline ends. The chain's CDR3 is CASSLGARGANVLTF. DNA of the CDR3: TGTGCCAGCAGTTTAGGGGCACGTGGGGCCAACGTCCTGACTTTC.

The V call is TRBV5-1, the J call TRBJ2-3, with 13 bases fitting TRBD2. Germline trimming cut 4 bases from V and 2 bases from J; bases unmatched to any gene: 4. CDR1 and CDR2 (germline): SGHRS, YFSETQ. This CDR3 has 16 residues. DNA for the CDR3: TGCGCCAGCAGCCCCGGGACTAGCGGGGACACAGATACGCAGTATTTT. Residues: CASSPGTSGDTDTQYF.

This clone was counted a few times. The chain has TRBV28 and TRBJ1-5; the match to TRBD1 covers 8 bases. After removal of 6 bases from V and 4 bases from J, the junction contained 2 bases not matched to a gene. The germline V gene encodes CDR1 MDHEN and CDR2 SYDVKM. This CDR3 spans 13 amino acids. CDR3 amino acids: CASRDRVNQPQHF. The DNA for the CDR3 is TGTGCCAGCAGGGACAGGGTAAATCAGCCCCAGCATTTT.

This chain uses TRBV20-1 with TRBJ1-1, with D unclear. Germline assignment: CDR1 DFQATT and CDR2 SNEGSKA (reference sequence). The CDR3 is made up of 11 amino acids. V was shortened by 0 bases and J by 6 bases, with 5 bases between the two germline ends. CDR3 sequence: CSARDIPEAFF. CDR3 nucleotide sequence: TGCAGTGCTAGAGATATTCCTGAAGCTTTCTTT.

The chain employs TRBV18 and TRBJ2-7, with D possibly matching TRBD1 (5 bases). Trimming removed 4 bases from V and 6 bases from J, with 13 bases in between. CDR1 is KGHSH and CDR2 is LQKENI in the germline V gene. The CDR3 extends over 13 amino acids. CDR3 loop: CASSQGPDGEQYF. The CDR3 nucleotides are TGTGCCAGCTCACAGGGGCCCGACGGCGAGCAGTACTTC.

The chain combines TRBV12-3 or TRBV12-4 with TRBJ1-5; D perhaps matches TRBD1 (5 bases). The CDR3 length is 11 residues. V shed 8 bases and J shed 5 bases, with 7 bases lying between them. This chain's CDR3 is CASGGDQPQHF. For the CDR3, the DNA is TGTGCCAGCGGAGGGGATCAGCCCCAGCATTTT.

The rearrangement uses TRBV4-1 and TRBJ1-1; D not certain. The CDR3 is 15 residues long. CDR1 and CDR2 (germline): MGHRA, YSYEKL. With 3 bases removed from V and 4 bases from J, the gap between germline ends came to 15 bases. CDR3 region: CASSQNHGIGTEAFF. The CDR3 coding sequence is TGCGCCAGCAGCCAGAACCACGGGATAGGCACTGAAGCTTTCTTT.

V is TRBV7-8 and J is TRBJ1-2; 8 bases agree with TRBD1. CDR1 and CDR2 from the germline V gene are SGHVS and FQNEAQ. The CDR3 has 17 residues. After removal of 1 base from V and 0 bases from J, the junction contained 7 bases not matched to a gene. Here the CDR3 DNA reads TGTGCCAGCAGCTTAGGGCCAGGGGGCTCGGCTAACTATGGCTACACCTTC. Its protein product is CASSLGPGGSANYGYTF.

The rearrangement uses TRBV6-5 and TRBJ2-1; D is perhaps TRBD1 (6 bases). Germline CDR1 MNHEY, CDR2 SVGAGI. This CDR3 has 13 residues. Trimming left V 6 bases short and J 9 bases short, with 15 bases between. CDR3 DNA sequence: TGTGCCAGCAGCCAGAGCAGGGGCGGTGAGCAGTTCTTC. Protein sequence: CASSQSRGGEQFF.